Listed below are T cell receptor beta chains from one sample, sequenced in a study of T cells after yellow fever vaccination. Via MiXCR, TCRdb re-called the 5' RACE reads, giving one row per CDR3 protein. The data contain around 25,000 distinct CDR3 sequences, 4.5% of them seen just once; the ten biggest clones take up about 40%. Sequenced here: PBMCs, either bulk or a sorted T-cell subset (CD4+, CD8+, memory, or dextramer-sorted; not recorded which), sampled on the day of the yellow fever booster vaccination. The receptors come from a man aged 18 to 30 who received the YFV17D yellow fever vaccine. The CDR3 runs from the conserved cysteine through the conserved F or W. The D gene is left open where the match is weak. Part of the rows lack a size; the others show once, few, many or a class for expanded clones.

j_call | clone_size | d_call | v_call | cdr3_nt | cdr3_aa
TRBJ1-2 | few | - | TRBV4-3 | TGCGCCAGCAGCCATGATGTAGGCTATGGCTACACCTTC | CASSHDVGYGYTF
TRBJ1-2 | many | - | TRBV7-2 | TGTGCCAGCAGCGACAGGAACTATGGCTACACCTTC | CASSDRNYGYTF
TRBJ1-5 | many | - | TRBV12-3/TRBV12-4 | TGTGCCAGCAGTTTAATGGATCGCAATCAGCCCCAGCATTTT | CASSLMDRNQPQHF
TRBJ1-2 | many | TRBD1 | TRBV5-1 | TGCGCCAGCAGCTTGGCCTCAGGACAGGGGTTTGGCTACACCTTC | CASSLASGQGFGYTF
TRBJ1-2 | - | TRBD1 | TRBV2 | TGTGCCAGCAGGGACAGGGGGCCAGCTGGCTACACCTTC | CASRDRGPAGYTF
TRBJ2-2 | many | TRBD2 | TRBV19 | TGTGCCAGTAGTCGGGGGGGGGTGAACACCGGGGAGCTGTTTTTT | CASSRGGVNTGELFF
TRBJ1-1 | many | - | TRBV7-2 | TGTGCCAGCAGCTACTTAGGGGCAGACACTGAAGCTTTCTTT | CASSYLGADTEAFF
TRBJ1-2 | few | TRBD1 | TRBV7-9 | TGTGCCAGCAGCTTCGGTCGAGGGGGCGCAGTCTATGGCTACACCTTC | CASSFGRGGAVYGYTF
TRBJ2-3 | many | - | TRBV12-3/TRBV12-4 | TGTGCCAGCAGTGAGAGGGCCGATACGCAGTATTTT | CASSERADTQYF
TRBJ2-3 | many | - | TRBV20-1 | TGCAGTGCTAGAGTGGGGGGAGATACGCAGTATTTT | CSARVGGDTQYF
TRBJ2-2 | many | - | TRBV5-1 | TGCGCCAGCAGCTTAAATGTCCCTCCGAACACCGGGGAGCTGTTTTTT | CASSLNVPPNTGELFF
TRBJ1-3 | many | - | TRBV6-5 | TGTGCCAGCAGTTACGGGGGCTCTGGAAACACCATATATTTT | CASSYGGSGNTIYF
TRBJ1-5 | many | - | TRBV5-1 | TGCGCCAGCAGCTTGGAAGGCGGAGGGGATCAGCCCCAGCATTTT | CASSLEGGGDQPQHF
TRBJ2-3 | many | TRBD2 | TRBV4-2 | TGTGCCAGCAGCCAGGCTGGACTAGCGGGGGGCCTGGGAGATACGCAGTATTTT | CASSQAGLAGGLGDTQYF
TRBJ2-2 | - | - | TRBV4-2 | TGTGCCAGCAGCCAGGTTTCGGCCGGGGAGCTGTTTTTT | CASSQVSAGELFF
TRBJ1-2 | many | TRBD1 | TRBV7-2 | TGTGCCAGCAGCTGGGACAGACGAGGCTACACCTTC | CASSWDRRGYTF
TRBJ1-2 | many | TRBD1 | TRBV7-6 | TGTGCCAGCAGCGGACAGGGGGCTTATCAGGGCTACACCTTC | CASSGQGAYQGYTF
TRBJ2-2 | - | - | TRBV12-5 | TGTGCTAGTGGTTTGGAGAGGGTACTTCAAGACACCGGGGAGCTGTTTTTT | CASGLERVLQDTGELFF
TRBJ2-2 | few | - | TRBV5-4 | TGTGCCAGCAGCTTGGTGATGGGGTCTCTGAACACCGGGGAGCTGTTTTTT | CASSLVMGSLNTGELFF
TRBJ1-5 | many | - | TRBV7-2 | TGTGCCAGCAGCTTAGTTTCTGGGGCGCTGAGCAATCAGCCCCAGCATTTT | CASSLVSGALSNQPQHF
TRBJ2-7 | - | TRBD2 | TRBV6-5 | TGTGCCAGCAGAAGCGGCGGGGGGAGCTCCTACGAGCAGTACTTC | CASRSGGGSSYEQYF
TRBJ2-7 | many | - | TRBV7-2 | TGTGCCAGCAGCTTAGCTGGACGACGTTACGAGCAGTACTTC | CASSLAGRRYEQYF